The sequence of this TCR beta chain was determined in a study of control samples from healthy donors and cancer patients. Trimming stripped 5 bases from V and 4 bases from J, with 11 bases between. Per the germline V gene, CDR1 is MDHEN and CDR2 is SYDVKM. The CDR3 totals 14 residues. The method was immunoSEQ multiplex PCR; TCRdb's version includes in-frame clones alone and lacks a portion of them. The data show about 150,000 clones, with 93% seen just once and around 2.5% held by the top ten. This sequence joins TRBV28 and TRBJ2-2; D is ambiguous. This TCR was sampled from a man aged 45-60 years in good health. Sequencing used blood. The CDR3 loop reads CASSTRQVTGELFF. CDR3 bases: TGTGCCAGCAGTACTCGGCAGGTCACCGGGGAGCTGTTTTTT.